This T cell receptor (beta chain) emerged from a study of cytomegalovirus exposure and HLA in healthy donors. Overall study results and limits: Later on, analysis showed that most CMV-associated TCR beta chains appeared to be HLA-restricted.

Concerning this clone itself: Its antigen is currently unknown.

A multiplex PCR was run with 60 Vbeta primers and 13 Jbeta primers. Sequencing used immunoSEQ multiplex PCR; TCRdb keeps in-frame clones, though not all of them. The repertoire holds roughly 160,000 clones, with 84% as singletons. Germline-derived CDR1 and CDR2 are MNHEY and SMNVEV (reference sequence). Germline trimming cut 1 base from V and 8 bases from J; bases unmatched to any gene: 11. The CDR3 totals 17 residues. This chain uses TRBV27 with TRBJ2-1; 10 bases are a match to TRBD2. This receptor was taken from a boy aged 2 to 9 in good health and CMV-seronegative. Input material: PBMCs. For the CDR3, the DNA is TGTGCCAGCAGTTTATTCGCTAGCGGGAGTACCATAGATGAGCAGTTCTTC. It translates to CASSLFASGSTIDEQFF.